This T cell receptor beta chain was profiled in a study of a mutant IDH1 vaccine in newly diagnosed glioma. On the study more broadly: Once 4-6 weeks had passed after radiotherapy alone, vaccination started, or it started with temozolomide cycles.

In regard to this clone: The antigen remains unidentified.

Time point defined: week 47, end of study. Every vaccination contained 300 ug of the mutant IDH1 20-mer peptide and was paired with topical imiquimod. Looked up from germline, CDR1 is SGHTA and CDR2 is FQGNSA. V lost 5 bases, J lost 2 bases, and 7 bases lay in between. This CDR3 has 13 amino acids. Method: immunoSEQ multiplex PCR; TCRdb's copy keeps in-frame clones and lacks some. Of approximately 30,000 clones in the sample, around nine tenths are singletons; the top ten hold just over 5%. The material sequenced was PBMCs, taken from a glioma patient whose treatment included an IDH1 peptide vaccine. This TCR was sampled from a woman in her forties with glioma. The chain combines TRBV7-2 with TRBJ1-5; D ambiguous. The CDR3 DNA is TGTGCCAGCAGCCCGGAACGCAATCAGCCCCAGCATTTT. Its protein product is CASSPERNQPQHF.